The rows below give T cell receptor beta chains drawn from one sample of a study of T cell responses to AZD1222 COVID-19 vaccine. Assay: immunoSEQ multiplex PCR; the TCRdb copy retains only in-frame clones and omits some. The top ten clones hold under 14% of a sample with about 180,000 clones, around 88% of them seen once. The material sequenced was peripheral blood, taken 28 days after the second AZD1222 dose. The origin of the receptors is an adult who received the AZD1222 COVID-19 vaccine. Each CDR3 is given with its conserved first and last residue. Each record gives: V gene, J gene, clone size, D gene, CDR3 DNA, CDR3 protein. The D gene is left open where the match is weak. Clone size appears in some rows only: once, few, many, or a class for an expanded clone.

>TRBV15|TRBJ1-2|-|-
TGTGCCACCAGCAGAGAGACAGACCTTGGCTACACCTTC
CATSRETDLGYTF
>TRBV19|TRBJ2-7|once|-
TGTGCCAGTAGTGGGTCCCGCTACGAGCAGTACTTC
CASSGSRYEQYF
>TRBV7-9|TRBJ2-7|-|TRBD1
TGTGCCAGCAGCTTAGGACAGGGAGTAGCCGAGCAGTACTTC
CASSLGQGVAEQYF
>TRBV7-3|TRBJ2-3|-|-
TGTGCCAGCAGCCCCATGCGGGGAGGCACAGATACGCAGTATTTT
CASSPMRGGTDTQYF
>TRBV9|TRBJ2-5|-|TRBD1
TGTGCCAGCAGCCCCGCGACTCGGGACAGCCCCCAAGAGACCCAGTACTTC
CASSPATRDSPQETQYF
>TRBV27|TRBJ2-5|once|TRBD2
TGTGCCAGCAGTTTATTGCGGGGGGCGCAAGAGACCCAGTACTTC
CASSLLRGAQETQYF
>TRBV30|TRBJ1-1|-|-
TGTGCCTGGAGTAAATTAGCGGGGGGCCGGTTTGAAGCTTTCTTT
CAWSKLAGGRFEAFF
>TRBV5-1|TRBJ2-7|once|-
TGCGCCAGCAGCATAAGGGACGGAACCTACGAGCAGTACTTC
CASSIRDGTYEQYF
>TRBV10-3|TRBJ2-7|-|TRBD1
TGTGCCATCAGCGGGACAGGTAAGGACGAGCAGTACTTC
CAISGTGKDEQYF
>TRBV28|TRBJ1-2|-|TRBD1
TGTGCCAGCAGTCCAGGGGGCGGGGAAGAGTTGGATGGCTACACCTTC
CASSPGGGEELDGYTF
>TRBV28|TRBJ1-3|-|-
TGTGCCAGCAGTTTCCGAGGGACTACTGGAAACACCATATATTTT
CASSFRGTTGNTIYF
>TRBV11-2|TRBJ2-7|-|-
TGTGCCAGCAGCTCCACTAGCTACGAGCAGTACTTC
CASSSTSYEQYF
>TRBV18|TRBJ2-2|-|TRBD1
TGTGCCAGCTCAGAGAGGACAGGGCGCACCGGGGAGCTGTTTTTT
CASSERTGRTGELFF
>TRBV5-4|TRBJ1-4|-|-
TGTGCCAGCAGCAACGGAGGAGGGGGAGTTTGGGAAAAACTGTTTTTT
CASSNGGGGVWEKLFF
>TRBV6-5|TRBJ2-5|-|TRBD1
TGTGCCAGCAGAGACAGGGGTGGCGAGACCCAGTACTTC
CASRDRGGETQYF
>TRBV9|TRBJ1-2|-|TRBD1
TGTGCCAGCAGCTCGACAGGGAGATACTATGGCTACACCTTC
CASSSTGRYYGYTF
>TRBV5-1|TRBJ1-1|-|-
TGCGCCAGCAGCTGGGGGCGAAGGAATACGGACACTGAAGCTTTCTTT
CASSWGRRNTDTEAFF
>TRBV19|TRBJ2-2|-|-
TGTGCCAGTAGTATAGGGTTAACATCCTACACCGGGGAGCTGTTTTTT
CASSIGLTSYTGELFF
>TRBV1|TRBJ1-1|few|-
TGCACCAGCAGCCAAGACTCGACAGCCAACACTGAAGCTTTCTTT
CTSSQDSTANTEAFF
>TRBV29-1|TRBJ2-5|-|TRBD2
TGCAGCGTGGGGACTAGCGGCCAAGAGACCCAGTACTTC
CSVGTSGQETQYF
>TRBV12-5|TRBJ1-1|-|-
TGTGCTAGTGGTCCAGGTACCACTGAAGCTTTCTTT
CASGPGTTEAFF
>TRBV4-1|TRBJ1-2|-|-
TGCGCCAGCAGCCAAGATCTGGCAGGAGGCCGCTACACCTTC
CASSQDLAGGRYTF
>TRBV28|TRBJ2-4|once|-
TGTGCCAGCAGTTTCTCACAGTCGAGCAAAAACATTCAGTACTTC
CASSFSQSSKNIQYF
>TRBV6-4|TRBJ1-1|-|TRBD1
TGTGCCAGCAGTCGTGAAGGGGGCGCGAGCACTGAAGCTTTCTTT
CASSREGGASTEAFF
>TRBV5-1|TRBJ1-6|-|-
TGCGCCAGCAGCTTGGAGGGGTCCTCCTATAATTCACCCCTCCACTTT
CASSLEGSSYNSPLHF
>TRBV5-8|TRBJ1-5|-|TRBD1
TGTGCCAGCAGCCAGTCAGGACAGGGGTATCAGCCCCAGCATTTT
CASSQSGQGYQPQHF
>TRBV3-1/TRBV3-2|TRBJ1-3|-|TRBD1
TGTGCCAGCAGCCCGACAGGGCCCCGTGAAAACACCATATATTTT
CASSPTGPRENTIYF
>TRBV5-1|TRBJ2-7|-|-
TGCGCCAGCAGCTTGGCCCCAGGTGGCACCTACGAGCAGTACTTC
CASSLAPGGTYEQYF
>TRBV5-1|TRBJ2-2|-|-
TGCGCCAGCAGCTTGGTCTTTTCAGGGAACACCGGGGAGCTGTTTTTT
CASSLVFSGNTGELFF
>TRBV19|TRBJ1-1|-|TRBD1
TGTGCCAGTAGTGACAGGGAGAACACTGAAGCTTTCTTT
CASSDRENTEAFF
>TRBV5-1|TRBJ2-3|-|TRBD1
TGCGCCAGCAGCTTGTGGGGACAGGGGCTGAGCACAGATACGCAGTATTTT
CASSLWGQGLSTDTQYF
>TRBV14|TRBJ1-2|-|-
TGTGCCAGCAGCCAAGGACGAGGGGTCGGTGGCTACACCTTC
CASSQGRGVGGYTF
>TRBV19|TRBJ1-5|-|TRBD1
TGTGCCAGTGCCGGGACAGGGGGTTCTCAGCCCCAGCATTTT
CASAGTGGSQPQHF
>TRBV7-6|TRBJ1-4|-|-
TGTGCCAGCAGCTTAGCCACTGCTCTTAATGAAAAACTGTTTTTT
CASSLATALNEKLFF
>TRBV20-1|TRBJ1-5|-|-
TGCAGTGCTAGGGGAGGTCAGCCCCAGCATTTT
CSARGGQPQHF
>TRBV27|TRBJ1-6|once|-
TGTGCCAGCAGTTTCCGAGGGAACAATTCACCCCTCCACTTT
CASSFRGNNSPLHF
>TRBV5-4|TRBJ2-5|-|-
TGTGCCAGCAGGCCGGCGAACGGGGACATTCAAGAGACCCAGTACTTC
CASRPANGDIQETQYF
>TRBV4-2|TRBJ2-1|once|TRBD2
TGTGCCAGCAGACCCGGACTAGCGGGGGGTTGGAATGAGCAGTTCTTC
CASRPGLAGGWNEQFF
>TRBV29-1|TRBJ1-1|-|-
TGCAGCGCCTATGGGCTGAACACTGAAGCTTTCTTT
CSAYGLNTEAFF
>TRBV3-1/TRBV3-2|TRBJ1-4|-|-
TGTGCCAGCAGCCAGTGGGGCCAGGGGACTAATGAAAAACTGTTTTTT
CASSQWGQGTNEKLFF
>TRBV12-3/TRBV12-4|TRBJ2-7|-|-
TGTGCCAGCAGGAAGACATCTCACGAGCAGTACTTC
CASRKTSHEQYF
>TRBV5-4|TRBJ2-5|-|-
TGTGCCAGCAGCCCTCTAGGACAAAGCCAGTACTTC
CASSPLGQSQYF